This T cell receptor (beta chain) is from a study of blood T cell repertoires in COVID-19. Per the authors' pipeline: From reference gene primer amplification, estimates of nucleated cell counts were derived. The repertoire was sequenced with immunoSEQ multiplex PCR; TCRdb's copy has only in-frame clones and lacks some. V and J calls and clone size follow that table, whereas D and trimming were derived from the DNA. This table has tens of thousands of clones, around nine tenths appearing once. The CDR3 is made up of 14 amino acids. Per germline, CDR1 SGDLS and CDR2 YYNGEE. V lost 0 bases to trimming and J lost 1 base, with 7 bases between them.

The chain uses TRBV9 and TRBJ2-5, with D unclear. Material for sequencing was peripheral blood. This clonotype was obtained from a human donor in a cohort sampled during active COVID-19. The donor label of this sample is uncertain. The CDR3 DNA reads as TGTGCCAGCAGCGTAGCTCCCCCCCAAGAGACCCAGTACTTC. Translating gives CASSVAPPQETQYF.